The sequence of this T cell receptor beta chain was determined in a study of blood T cell repertoires in COVID-19. Study-level information: The United States, Italy and Spain were the sources of the acute and convalescent COVID-19 samples.

Trimming took 5 bases from V and 1 from J, leaving 12 bases between them. This CDR3 is 14 amino acids long. Looked up from germline, CDR1 is GTSNPN and CDR2 is SVGIG (reference sequence). Assay: immunoSEQ multiplex PCR; the TCRdb copy retains only in-frame clones and omits some. Among some 70,000 clones listed, 85% were seen once. Sample: peripheral blood. The chain joins TRBV30 to TRBJ1-3; D might be TRBD1 (5 bases). The sequence was collected from a man older than 75 with acute or convalescent COVID-19. The CDR3 coding sequence is TGTGCCTGGGACCAGGGAGGATCTGGAAACACCATATATTTT. Amino acid sequence: CAWDQGGSGNTIYF. The whole variable domain, filled in from reference TRBV30 and TRBJ1-3, reads SQTIHQWPATLVQPVGSPLSLECTVEGTSNPNLYWYRQAAGRGLQLLFYSVGIGQISSEVPQNLSASRPQDRQFILSSKKLLLSDSGFYLCAWDQGGSGNTIYFGEGSWLTVV.